Below, one T cell receptor (beta chain) is given with its context. This record comes from a study of blood T cell repertoires in COVID-19. About the study: Specimens from acute and convalescent COVID-19 originated in the United States, Italy and Spain.

The germline CDR1 and CDR2 sequences are LNHDA and SQIVND (reference sequence). The junction had 9 bases not matched to a gene; V was cut back by 5 bases and J by 4 bases. The CDR3 sequence is 15 residues long. In the original analysis: Nucleated cell counts were estimated from reference gene primer amplification. TCRdb's copy holds only in-frame clones and misses some; the assay was immunoSEQ multiplex PCR. D and trimming were read from the DNA, whereas the V and J calls and clone size are those reported in that table. Among 86,000 or so clones listed, roughly 91% were seen once. Specimen: peripheral blood. The rearrangement uses TRBV19 and TRBJ2-7; TRBD2 matches at 9 bases. The TCR sequence derives from a woman aged 45-60 years in a cohort sampled during active COVID-19. The CDR3 here is CASSSRREGDYEQYF. DNA of the CDR3: TGTGCCAGTAGTTCGCGGCGGGAGGGGGATTACGAGCAGTACTTC.